The 26 T cell receptor beta chains given below trace back to one sample, sequenced in a study of T cell repertoires in cytomegalovirus infection. MiXCR was run by TCRdb on the reads, yielding one entry per CDR3 protein. The table shows about 180,000 distinct CDR3 sequences, with about a sixth occurring only once. The source material was CD8+ T cells from PBMCs. The receptor source for this set is a human donor in good health (CMV status not recorded). Some clones in this sample may be carry-over from other donors' samples.

This clonotype was recorded at least ten times. The genes are TRBV7-2 and TRBJ1-6; D call uncertain. The CDR3 has 14 residues. V gave up 6 bases and J gave up 7 bases, with 13 bases separating them. The germline CDR1 and CDR2 sequences are SGHTA and FQGNSA. The CDR3 DNA sequence: TGTGCCAGCAGTTATCAGGTCTTCAATTCACCCCTCCACTTT. It translates to CASSYQVFNSPLHF.

The rearrangement links TRBV7-2 to TRBJ2-5, with D possibly being TRBD2 (6 bases). The V end lost 6 bases, the J end lost 5 bases, and 19 bases lay between the germline ends. Germline V gene lookup returns CDR1 SGHTA and CDR2 FQGNSA. The CDR3 has 15 residues. CDR3: CASSSRGGGAETQYF. CDR3 sequence (DNA): TGTGCCAGCAGTTCCCGGGGAGGTGGAGCGGAGACCCAGTACTTC.

The V call is TRBV4-3, the J call TRBJ2-1; D possibly corresponds to TRBD2 (7 bases). Trimming took off 0 bases at V and 7 bases at J, with 22 bases between the two ends. Looked up from germline, CDR1 is LGHNA and CDR2 is YSLEER. The CDR3 contains 18 residues. The CDR3 reads CASSQDGSSRGAKNEQFF. In DNA, the CDR3 is TGCGCCAGCAGCCAAGACGGGTCTAGCCGGGGGGCCAAAAATGAGCAGTTCTTC.

The gene calls are TRBV19 and TRBJ1-5, with D possibly matching TRBD1 (6 bases). The CDR3 length is 16 residues. V shed 3 bases and J shed 7 bases, with 19 bases lying between them. Germline CDR1 is LNHDA and CDR2 is SQIVND (reference sequence). The CDR3 region is CASSIMAGDQYQPQHF. The CDR3 nucleotides read TGTGCCAGTAGTATTATGGCAGGGGACCAGTACCAGCCCCAGCATTTT.

This clonotype turned up a few times. The chain links TRBV7-2 to TRBJ1-1, with a tentative D call TRBD1 (6 bases). V lost 0 bases to trimming and J lost 8 bases, with 10 bases between them. Germline V lookup: CDR1 SGHTA, CDR2 FQGNSA. This CDR3 is 13 amino acids long. The DNA of the CDR3 is TGTGCCAGCAGCTTAGCCCCTGGACAGGAAGCTTTCTTT. Its translation: CASSLAPGQEAFF.

The chain couples TRBV12-3 or TRBV12-4 to TRBJ2-5; no firm D call. The germline V and J ends were trimmed by 3 bases and 1 base, with 9 bases remaining between them. The CDR3 has 14 amino acids. The CDR3: CASSLTDAQETQYF. The CDR3, as DNA: TGTGCCAGCAGTTTGACGGATGCCCAAGAGACCCAGTACTTC.

This clonotype has just a few counts. This chain joins TRBV30 and TRBJ1-1; D unresolved. CDR1 GTSNPN and CDR2 SVGIG come from the germline V gene (reference sequence). CDR3 size: 13 residues. Trimming left V 0 bases short and J 1 base short, with 6 bases between. For the CDR3, the DNA is TGTGCCTGGAGTGTTGAGGGGAACACTGAAGCTTTCTTT. Its protein is CAWSVEGNTEAFF.

In DNA, the CDR3 is TGTGCCACCAGGCCACAGGATTTTTTACCCTACGAGCAGTACTTC. Protein product: CATRPQDFLPYEQYF. V usage is TRBV10-3 and J usage is TRBJ2-7; tentative D call: TRBD1 (5 bases). Germline-derived CDR1 and CDR2 are ENHRY and SYGVKD. Trimming pared 10 bases from V and 2 bases from J, leaving 21 bases between. The CDR3 loop spans 15 amino acids.

There are a few counts of this clonotype. This chain uses TRBV15 with TRBJ2-1; D may be TRBD1 (5 bases). Germline V gene lookup returns CDR1 LNHNV and CDR2 YYDKDF (reference sequence). This CDR3 spans 12 amino acids. V was cut by 8 bases and J by 4 bases, with 9 bases left in between. As DNA, the CDR3 is TGTGCCACCGGCGACAGTTACAATGAGCAGTTCTTC. Residues: CATGDSYNEQFF.

The table lists this clonotype with a few counts. The V call is TRBV6-2 or TRBV6-3, the J call TRBJ1-2, with D maybe TRBD1 (5 bases). The CDR3 spans 15 residues. Germline CDR1 reads MNHEY; CDR2 reads SVGEGT. Deletions cut 4 bases from V and 7 bases from J, with 19 bases between. CDR3 bases: TGTGCCAGCAGTTTCCCCAGGGCAGGATTTTTTGGCTACACCTTC. Protein product: CASSFPRAGFFGYTF.

The rearrangement links TRBV6-1 to TRBJ1-5; 9 nucleotides line up with TRBD1. CDR1 MNHNS and CDR2 SASEGT come from the germline V gene. This CDR3 comprises 14 residues. Trimming at V came to 9 bases and at J to 4 bases, leaving 7 bases not matched to a gene. CDR3 protein: CASKGQGINQPQHF. In nucleotides, the CDR3 is TGTGCCAGTAAGGGACAGGGTATTAATCAGCCCCAGCATTTT.

A few counts support this clonotype. The chain is built from TRBV9 and TRBJ2-7; D may match TRBD1 or TRBD2 (5 bases each). The V gene's germline CDR1 is SGDLS and CDR2 YYNGEE. This CDR3 region has 15 residues. V was trimmed by 0 bases and J by 0 bases, leaving 10 bases between them. CDR3 DNA sequence: TGTGCCAGCAGCGTAGGAGGGGATACCTCCTACGAGCAGTACTTC. Its translation: CASSVGGDTSYEQYF.

The chain recombines TRBV2 with TRBJ1-2; TRBD1 matches 7 bases. The V gene's germline CDR1 is SNHLY and CDR2 FYNNEI. V lost 7 bases and J lost 7; bases outside the gene matches: 6. This CDR3 has 12 residues. The CDR3 DNA reads as TGTGCCAGCATCGAGGAGGGGGCTGGCTACACCTTC. Encoded protein: CASIEEGAGYTF. Filled out from reference TRBV2 and TRBJ1-2, the complete variable domain reads EPEVTQTPSHQVTQMGQEVILRCVPISNHLYFYWYRQILGQKVEFLVSFYNNEISEKSEIFDDQFSVERPDGSNFTLKIRSTKLEDSAMYFCASIEEGAGYTFGSGTRLTVV.

The gene calls are TRBV5-1 and TRBJ1-2, with 7 bases that match TRBD1. V dropped 4 bases and J dropped 14; count of bases not matched to a gene: 8. The germline CDR1 and CDR2 sequences are SGHRS and YFSETQ. The CDR3 runs to 11 residues. The CDR3 DNA follows: TGCGCCAGCAGCGTGGGGACAGTGGTTACCTTC. This sequence encodes CASSVGTVVTF.

This clonotype was counted between two and nine times. The V and J genes are TRBV28 and TRBJ1-5, with D uncertain. The CDR3 is made up of 15 amino acids. The germline V gene has CDR1 MDHEN and CDR2 SYDVKM. V shed 2 bases and J shed 4 bases, with 12 bases lying between them. Here the CDR3 DNA reads TGTGCCAGCAGTTTAAACATTGGGGATAATCAGCCCCAGCATTTT. Its protein product is CASSLNIGDNQPQHF.

This clonotype was picked up a small number of times. The chain joins TRBV6-5 to TRBJ2-3; 11 bases match TRBD2. CDR3 length equals 15 residues. V trimming: 6 bases; J trimming: 4 bases; junction bases outside the gene matches: 6. The germline V gene encodes CDR1 MNHEY and CDR2 SVGAGI. CDR3 DNA: TGTGCCAGCAGAATAGCGGGGGGGTTGGCAGATACGCAGTATTTT. It specifies CASRIAGGLADTQYF.

Only a few counts were recorded for this clonotype. The rearrangement links TRBV29-1 to TRBJ2-5; D is unresolved. The CDR3 has 11 residues. The ends were cut back, 3 bases at V and 0 bases at J, with 2 bases in the middle. Germline CDR1 and CDR2: SQVTM and ANQGSEA. The CDR3 DNA reads TGCAGCGTTGAGAACCAAGAGACCCAGTACTTC. Encoded protein: CSVENQETQYF.

Only a few counts were recorded for this clonotype. This chain connects TRBV7-9 to TRBJ1-5; D ambiguous. Germline loops: CDR1 SEHNR, CDR2 FQNEAQ (reference sequence). Trimming removed 4 bases from V and 3 bases from J, with 16 bases in between. This CDR3 comprises 16 residues. The CDR3 sequence is CASSSSVSVYNQPQHF. The CDR3 DNA reads TGTGCCAGCAGCTCCTCCGTCTCGGTGTACAATCAGCCCCAGCATTTT.

The rearrangement joins TRBV7-2 to TRBJ2-7; D is uncertain. The CDR3 loop spans 14 amino acids. Trimming stripped 5 bases from V and 4 bases from J, with 15 bases between. The germline V gene encodes CDR1 SGHTA and CDR2 FQGNSA. In DNA form, the CDR3 reads TGTGCCAGCAGCCGCCTGGGGAAAGATTACGAGCAGTACTTC. This translates into CASSRLGKDYEQYF.

The rearrangement uses TRBV7-2 and TRBJ2-7; TRBD2 aligns across 9 bases. CDR3 length: 17 amino acids. Germline V CDR1 and CDR2: SGHTA, FQGNSA. V lost 5 bases, J lost 0 bases, and 11 bases stayed unmatched. The CDR3 sequence: CASSPRGSGGYSYEQYF. The CDR3 DNA reads TGTGCCAGCAGCCCCCGGGGTAGCGGGGGATACTCCTACGAGCAGTACTTC.

This clonotype was found a few times. J is TRBJ1-5 and V is TRBV6-2 or TRBV6-3; 9 nucleotides agree with TRBD1. The CDR3 contains 19 residues. Germline V gives CDR1 MNHEY, CDR2 SVGEGT. The junction had 16 bases not matched to a gene; V was cut back by 2 bases and J by 5 bases. CDR3 bases: TGTGCCAGCAGTTACCTCACACTGTCCCGGGACAGGGATCATCAGCCCCAGCATTTT. Translation: CASSYLTLSRDRDHQPQHF.

The chain has TRBV27 and TRBJ2-1; no reliable D call. Looked up from germline, CDR1 is MNHEY and CDR2 is SMNVEV (reference sequence). The CDR3 loop spans 14 amino acids. V was cut by 4 bases and J by 6 bases, with 13 bases left in between. The CDR3 DNA is TGTGCCAGCAGTTCACGCCCAACCCGCAATGAGCAGTTCTTC. It translates to CASSSRPTRNEQFF.

This clonotype was observed a handful of times. This chain uses TRBV29-1 with TRBJ2-7; 7 bases agree with TRBD2. J lost 7 bases, V lost 2 bases, and 20 bases had no gene match. Per germline, CDR1 SQVTM and CDR2 ANQGSEA. The CDR3 sequence is 17 residues long. The chain's CDR3 is CSVEWSGGAEHLREQYF. CDR3 in DNA: TGCAGCGTTGAATGGTCGGGGGGTGCGGAACATCTACGTGAGCAGTACTTC.

The V gene is TRBV12-3 or TRBV12-4, the J gene TRBJ1-1; D may be TRBD1 (6 bases). Between the trimmed V and J ends, which lost 4 bases and 8 bases, there was a span of 8 bases. The CDR3 runs to 11 residues. The chain's CDR3 is CASSYGQEAFF. The CDR3 coding sequence is TGTGCCAGCAGTTACGGACAGGAAGCTTTCTTT.

The V call is TRBV5-6, the J call TRBJ2-7; D gene ambiguous. The CDR3 spans 13 residues. V shed 2 bases and J shed 6 bases, with 12 bases lying between them. Germline V lookup: CDR1 SGHDT, CDR2 YYEEEE. In DNA, the CDR3 is TGTGCCAGCAGCTTAACCTTTGTTCCCGAGCAGTACTTC. This codes for CASSLTFVPEQYF.

The J gene is TRBJ1-1, the V gene TRBV7-9, with TRBD1 as a possible D gene (5 bases). Germline loops: CDR1 SEHNR, CDR2 FQNEAQ (reference sequence). This CDR3 contains 17 residues. The germline V and J ends were trimmed by 4 bases and 2 bases, with 20 bases remaining between them. CDR3 bases: TGTGCCAGCAGCTCCCCCTCAGGGCCCGTTTTTAACACTGAAGCTTTCTTT. Its protein is CASSSPSGPVFNTEAFF.